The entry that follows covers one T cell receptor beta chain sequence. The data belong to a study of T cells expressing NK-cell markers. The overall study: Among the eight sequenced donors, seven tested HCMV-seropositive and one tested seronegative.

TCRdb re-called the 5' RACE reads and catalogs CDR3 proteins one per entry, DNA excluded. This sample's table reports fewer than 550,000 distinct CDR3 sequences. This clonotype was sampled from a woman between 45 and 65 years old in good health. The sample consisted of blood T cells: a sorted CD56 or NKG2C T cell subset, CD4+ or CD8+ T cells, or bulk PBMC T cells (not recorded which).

The CDR3 spells CASRIHPPVQGRTDTQYF. The chain links TRBV7-2 to TRBJ2-3; absent DNA, TCRdb's TRBD1 call cannot be checked. Per germline, CDR1 SGHTA and CDR2 FQGNSA. The length of the CDR3 is 18 residues.